The 9 T cell receptor beta chains listed next were all sequenced from one sample in a study of blood T cells in healthy people across ages (dated by TCRdb to the mid-2010s). Preparation of the library involved 5' RACE. Data came from an Illumina HiSeq 2500. A second PCR of 7 to 11 cycles was performed with a sample-barcoded 5' primer and a J-beta primer mix. TCRdb redid the processing of the public reads, applying fastp at Q25 and MiXCR, and retained in-frame beta chains. Rows merge per CDR3 protein into single entries with the most common DNA and genes. For this sample there are some 890,000 distinct CDR3 sequences; 25% to 35% appear just once. The top ten constitute approximately 10% of the sample. The sample also formed part of further work on T cells of mothers and their children.

Source material: blood. These receptors were collected from a woman aged 40 to 49 in good health.

This clonotype was observed at least ten times. The DNA of the CDR3 is TGTGCCACCAAGTCGACCGGGGCTGAGCAGTTCTTC. This encodes CATKSTGAEQFF. The chain is built from TRBV6-5 and TRBJ2-1, with D perhaps TRBD1 or TRBD2 (5 bases each). The germline V gene encodes CDR1 MNHEY and CDR2 SVGAGI. V lost 10 bases and J lost 9, with 16 bases in between. The CDR3 loop spans 12 amino acids.

This clonotype was seen ten or more times. The chain has TRBV19 and TRBJ1-2; D gene unclear. In germline, CDR1 is LNHDA, CDR2 SQIVND (reference sequence). V was clipped by 7 bases and J by 8 bases, with 14 bases between them. The CDR3 is made up of 12 amino acids. The CDR3 spells CASMHRVGGYTF. In DNA form, the CDR3 reads TGTGCCAGTATGCATAGGGTCGGCGGCTACACCTTC.

Many counts were recorded for this clonotype. This rearrangement joins TRBV2 to TRBJ2-7; 10 bases match TRBD1. The germline gives CDR1 SNHLY, CDR2 FYNNEI. The CDR3 loop spans 14 amino acids. The trim removed 7 bases at V and 0 bases at J, leaving 3 bases unmatched. For the CDR3, the DNA is TGTGCCAGCATGCGGACAGGGGGCTCCTACGAGCAGTACTTC. Encoded protein: CASMRTGGSYEQYF.

The chain employs TRBV5-1 and TRBJ1-4, with TRBD1 matching 7 bases. The CDR3 covers 15 residues. V dropped 4 bases and J dropped 3; count of bases not matched to a gene: 6. Germline V gene sequence: CDR1 SGHRS, CDR2 YFSETQ. CDR3: CASSTGTVPNEKLFF. The CDR3 DNA sequence: TGCGCCAGCAGCACCGGGACAGTACCTAATGAAAAACTGTTTTTT. The complete variable domain, with remaining parts taken from reference TRBV5-1 and TRBJ1-4, reads KAGVTQTPRYLIKTRGQQVTLSCSPISGHRSVSWYQQTPGQGLQFLFEYFSETQRNKGNFPGRFSGRQFSNSRSEMNVSTLELGDSALYLCASSTGTVPNEKLFFGSGTQLSVL.

The rearrangement uses TRBV7-2 and TRBJ2-1; maybe TRBD2 (6 bases). Between the trimmed V and J ends, which lost 5 bases and 4 bases, there was a span of 15 bases. Germline V CDR1 and CDR2: SGHTA, FQGNSA. The CDR3 runs to 15 residues. This CDR3 reads CTSSGGTTAYNEQFF. CDR3 nucleotide sequence: TGTACCAGCAGCGGCGGGACCACGGCATACAATGAGCAGTTCTTC. Using reference TRBV7-2 and TRBJ2-1 for the parts outside the CDR3, the full variable domain is GAGVSQSPSNKVTEKGKDVELRCDPISGHTALYWYRQSLGQGLEFLIYFQGNSAPDKSGLPSDRFSAERTGGSVSTLTIQRTQQEDSAVYLCTSSGGTTAYNEQFFGPGTRLTVL.

V and J are TRBV6-1 and TRBJ1-4, with 10 bases identical to TRBD1. The junction had 10 bases not matched to a gene; V was cut back by 4 bases and J by 8 bases. Germline CDR1 and CDR2: MNHNS and SASEGT. The CDR3 extends over 16 amino acids. As DNA, the CDR3 is TGTGCCAGCAGTGGATTAGCCGGGACAGGGGACGAAAAACTGTTTTTT. It specifies CASSGLAGTGDEKLFF.

This clonotype showed up just a few times. This sequence joins TRBV12-3 or TRBV12-4 and TRBJ2-1; 9 bases line up with TRBD2. The CDR3 covers 16 residues. Unmatched junction bases numbered 4, after V lost 2 bases and J lost 2 bases. The CDR3 nucleotides are TGTGCCAGCAGTTTACACGGCGGGGGGGCCTACAATGAGCAGTTCTTC. The encoded protein is CASSLHGGGAYNEQFF.

The chain combines TRBV24-1 with TRBJ2-5; 7 bases fit TRBD2. The trim removed 4 bases at V and 2 bases at J, leaving 9 bases unmatched. This CDR3 contains 16 residues. Germline V gene data show CDR1 as KGHDR and CDR2 as SFDVKD. The CDR3 loop is CATSDPRGDHQETQYF. Written as DNA, the CDR3 is TGTGCCACCAGTGACCCTCGGGGGGACCATCAAGAGACCCAGTACTTC.

Only a few counts were recorded for this clonotype. This chain joins TRBV7-8 and TRBJ2-5; possibly TRBD1 for D (5 bases). In germline, CDR1 is SGHVS, CDR2 FQNEAQ. The CDR3 is 15 amino acids. V lost 2 bases, J lost 1 base, and 11 bases lay in between. In nucleotides, the CDR3 is TGTGCCAGCAGCTTACACCGACAGACCCAAGAGACCCAGTACTTC. Protein sequence: CASSLHRQTQETQYF. Full variable domain (remainder filled in from reference TRBV7-8 and TRBJ2-5): GAGVSQSPRYKVAKRGQDVALRCDPISGHVSLFWYQQALGQGPEFLTYFQNEAQLDKSGLPSDRFFAERPEGSVSTLKIQRTQQEDSAVYLCASSLHRQTQETQYFGPGTRLLVL.